One and the same sample provided the 16 T cell receptor beta chains below, sequenced in a study of post-analysis software for immune sequencing data. Broader study findings: With TRBV5-6, TRBV5-1 and TRBV20-1 included, several TRBV segments were more frequent in patients than in controls.

Antigen specificity for these receptors is unknown. Unique molecular identifiers had been added to the TCR beta cDNA libraries. TCRdb re-called the PCR reads with MiXCR, one entry per CDR3 protein. The sample holds approximately 730,000 distinct CDR3 sequences; just over 45% are singletons and the top ten take approximately 4.4%. Sequencing was done on a sample of blood. Receptor source: a girl aged 5-17 years with multiple sclerosis.

This clonotype showed up just a few times. The chain is built from TRBV7-6 and TRBJ2-1; 8 bases match TRBD2. The CDR3 is made up of 18 amino acids. CDR1 is SGHVS and CDR2 is FNYEAQ in the germline V gene. The V gene end was trimmed by 2 bases and the J gene end by 4 bases; junction bases not matched to a gene: 13. As DNA, the CDR3 is TGTGCCAGCAGCTTATACCGGGGGGGGTTAGCGAGATACAATGAGCAGTTCTTC. Residues: CASSLYRGGLARYNEQFF. The complete variable domain, with remaining parts taken from reference TRBV7-6 and TRBJ2-1, reads GAGVSQSPRYKVTKRGQDVALRCDPISGHVSLYWYRQALGQGPEFLTYFNYEAQQDKSGLPNDRFSAERPEGSISTLTIQRTEQRDSAMYRCASSLYRGGLARYNEQFFGPGTRLTVL.

Concerning this clonotype: This clone may be a read error of a much larger clone one base away. V gene TRBV30 combines with J gene TRBJ2-4, with 12 bases matching TRBD2. CDR3 length equals 17 residues. Germline V gene data show CDR1 as GTSNPN and CDR2 as SVGIG (reference sequence). This CDR3 is CAWSVRTSGAAKNMQYF. The CDR3, as DNA: TGTGCCTGGAGTGTACGGACTAGCGGGGCTGCCAAAAACATGCAGTACTTC.

V and J are TRBV10-3 and TRBJ2-3, with 7 bases lining up with TRBD2. This CDR3 comprises 14 residues. The V and J ends lost 6 bases and 2 bases, in that order; junction bases with no gene match: 5. CDR1 ENHRY and CDR2 SYGVKD come from the germline V gene. CDR3 loop: CAISDGGNTDTQYF. In nucleotides, the CDR3 is TGTGCCATCAGCGACGGGGGGAACACAGATACGCAGTATTTT.

This clonotype was recorded a few times. The genes are TRBV5-6 and TRBJ2-3; 11 bases are a match to TRBD2. Germline V gene data show CDR1 as SGHDT and CDR2 as YYEEEE. The J segment lost 6 bases and the V segment lost 2 bases, leaving 5 bases of the junction unmatched. CDR3 length: 15 residues. CDR3 amino acids: CASSFITSGSDTQYF. The CDR3 DNA sequence: TGTGCCAGCAGCTTTATTACTAGCGGGAGTGATACGCAGTATTTT. Variable domain in full (rest from reference TRBV5-6 and TRBJ2-3): DAGVTQSPTHLIKTRGQQVTLRCSPKSGHDTVSWYQQALGQGPQFIFQYYEEEERQRGNFPDRFSGHQFPNYSSELNVNALLLGDSALYLCASSFITSGSDTQYFGPGTRLTVL.

The chain is built from TRBV11-3 and TRBJ2-1, with D perhaps TRBD1 or TRBD2 (6 bases each). CDR1 and CDR2 (germline): SGHNT, YENEEA. Deletions cut 5 bases from V and 9 bases from J, with 17 bases between. CDR3 size: 14 residues. DNA of the CDR3: TGTGCCAGCAGCCCCCGAGGGGGACTGGGTGAGCAGTTCTTC. Translation: CASSPRGGLGEQFF.

V gene TRBV5-1 combines with J gene TRBJ1-4; 7 nucleotides agree with TRBD1. This CDR3 spans 13 amino acids. The germline CDR1 and CDR2 sequences are SGHRS and YFSETQ. V dropped 6 bases and J dropped 3; count of bases not matched to a gene: 2. This chain's CDR3 is CASMGQPNEKLFF. In DNA form, the CDR3 reads TGCGCCAGCATGGGACAGCCTAATGAAAAACTGTTTTTT. The variable domain in full, with the rest retrieved from reference TRBV5-1 and TRBJ1-4, is KAGVTQTPRYLIKTRGQQVTLSCSPISGHRSVSWYQQTPGQGLQFLFEYFSETQRNKGNFPGRFSGRQFSNSRSEMNVSTLELGDSALYLCASMGQPNEKLFFGSGTQLSVL.

The table lists this clonotype with a few counts. The J gene is TRBJ2-7, the V gene TRBV7-2; no clear D. The CDR3 is 14 residues long. The V end lost 5 bases, the J end lost 2 bases, and 13 bases lay between the germline ends. The germline CDR1 and CDR2 sequences are SGHTA and FQGNSA. DNA of the CDR3: TGTGCCAGCAGCCCGCGGATAGCCACCTACGAGCAGTACTTC. Residues: CASSPRIATYEQYF.

The chain joins TRBV12-3 or TRBV12-4 to TRBJ2-1, with 7 nucleotides matching TRBD2. Trimming removed 7 bases from V and 3 bases from J; junction bases left unmatched: 9. The CDR3 is made up of 15 amino acids. The CDR3 nucleotides read TGTGCCAGCAACCTGCCGGGACTACACTACAATGAGCAGTTCTTC. Translating gives CASNLPGLHYNEQFF.

This rearrangement joins TRBV9 to TRBJ2-1; 10 bases align to TRBD2. The trim removed 7 bases at V and 4 bases at J, leaving 8 bases unmatched. This CDR3 has 15 residues. The germline V gene has CDR1 SGDLS and CDR2 YYNGEE. Here the CDR3 reads CASPAGLAQYNEQFF. In DNA form, the CDR3 reads TGTGCCAGCCCTGCGGGACTAGCGCAATACAATGAGCAGTTCTTC.

The rearrangement joins TRBV20-1 to TRBJ1-1; D might be TRBD1 (6 bases). Trimming removed 3 bases at V and 4 bases at J, with 12 bases between. Germline CDR1 and CDR2: DFQATT and SNEGSKA (reference sequence). This CDR3 is 13 amino acids long. The CDR3: CSASQGSTTEAFF. The DNA of the CDR3 is TGCAGTGCTAGTCAGGGGTCAACCACTGAAGCTTTCTTT.

This chain joins TRBV12-3 or TRBV12-4 and TRBJ2-3; 7 nucleotides align to TRBD1. The J segment lost 2 bases and the V segment lost 5 bases, leaving 13 bases of the junction unmatched. The CDR3 loop spans 17 amino acids. CDR3: CASSPRDREFVTDTQYF. The CDR3, as DNA: TGTGCCAGCAGTCCGAGAGACAGGGAGTTCGTCACAGATACGCAGTATTTT.

This clonotype was seen a handful of times. This rearrangement joins TRBV4-3 to TRBJ2-1; D gene uncertain. V lost 0 bases and J lost 8, with 23 bases in between. This CDR3 is 18 amino acids long. Germline V lookup: CDR1 LGHNA, CDR2 YSLEER. CDR3 DNA sequence: TGCGCCAGCAGCCAAGATCCCCAGTCTACATTTCCTACAGATGAGCAGTTCTTC. Amino acid sequence: CASSQDPQSTFPTDEQFF.

The chain has TRBV20-1 and TRBJ2-1, with a possible D match to TRBD2 (6 bases). Germline lookup yields CDR1 DFQATT and CDR2 SNEGSKA (reference sequence). The CDR3 totals 14 residues. Trimming removed 0 bases at V and 7 bases at J, with 13 bases between. This chain's CDR3 is CSARDTAGRNEQFF. The DNA of the CDR3 is TGCAGTGCTAGAGATACAGCGGGCCGTAATGAGCAGTTCTTC.

This chain joins TRBV12-3 or TRBV12-4 and TRBJ2-1; D call uncertain. V lost 6 bases and J 6 bases, leaving 9 bases between the germline ends. The CDR3 totals 12 residues. CDR3 loop: CASSDPGNEQFF. CDR3 in DNA: TGTGCCAGCAGCGACCCTGGCAATGAGCAGTTCTTC.

About this clonotype: Compared with germline, one end of the junction differs, possibly owing to a read error. The V call is TRBV20-1, the J call TRBJ1-6; 9 nucleotides match TRBD1. The CDR3 extends over 14 amino acids. Germline loops: CDR1 DFQATT, CDR2 SNEGSKA (reference sequence). CDR3 loop: CSALGQGYASPPHF. In DNA form, the CDR3 reads TGCAGTGCTTTGGGACAGGGCTATGCTTCACCCCCCCACTTT.

V is TRBV7-9 and J is TRBJ2-1, with 11 bases matching TRBD2. Trimming removed 2 bases from V and 0 bases from J; junction bases left unmatched: 9. CDR3 length equals 19 residues. From germline, CDR1 is SEHNR and CDR2 FQNEAQ (reference sequence). The CDR3, as DNA: TGTGCCAGCAGCTTAACTAGACTAGCGGGGTCCAGCTCCTACAATGAGCAGTTCTTC. Its protein is CASSLTRLAGSSSYNEQFF.